Here is one T cell receptor (beta chain) with its context. Its antigen is not known. This entry comes from a study of T cell clones after liver transplantation. Across the whole study: In this trial, immunosuppression withdrawal was attempted within 2 years of liver transplant. Study results and caveats: Circulating graft-donor-reactive CD4 TCRbeta sequences fell significantly post-transplant in most of the 8 subjects.

Produced via immunoSEQ multiplex PCR; TCRdb's table is partial and in-frame only. The sample lists around 120,000 clones; approximately 90% were seen once. The CDR3 is made up of 16 amino acids. J gave up 4 bases and V 2 bases, and 7 bases lay outside the gene matches. Germline V CDR1 and CDR2: LNHDA, SQIVND (reference sequence). The V call is TRBV19, the J call TRBJ1-5; TRBD1 aligns across 8 bases. Specimen: CD4+ T cells from blood, collected 12 months after liver transplant. The TCR was taken from a human patient who received a liver transplant. A subset of T cells may come from the graft donor. The CDR3 bases are TGTGCCAGTAGTATAAGGACAGGGAGTCGAAATCAGCCCCAGCATTTT. Its protein product is CASSIRTGSRNQPQHF.